This passage covers 13 T cell receptor beta chains from one sample sequenced in a study of blood T cell repertoires in COVID-19. The assay was immunoSEQ multiplex PCR, and TCRdb's table has in-frame clones only and misses some. This table holds a few hundred thousand clones, 70% to 90% found once. Sequenced: peripheral blood. All receptors derive from a woman in her 30s with COVID-19, enrolled during active disease.

This chain joins TRBV27 and TRBJ1-1; 7 nucleotides line up with TRBD1. The CDR3 is made up of 14 amino acids. J gave up 3 bases and V 5 bases, and 6 bases lay outside the gene matches. In germline, CDR1 is MNHEY, CDR2 SMNVEV (reference sequence). The CDR3 DNA reads TGTGCCAGCAGTGTCAGGGGGTGGGACACTGAAGCTTTCTTT. Its protein product is CASSVRGWDTEAFF.

This sequence joins TRBV5-1 and TRBJ2-1; D perhaps matches TRBD1 (5 bases). The length of the CDR3 is 17 residues. Germline V gene lookup returns CDR1 SGHRS and CDR2 YFSETQ. V was clipped by 0 bases and J by 3 bases, with 16 bases between them. In nucleotides, the CDR3 is TGCGCCAGCAGCTTGGGTTTTAGGGGTTCTGGCTACAATGAGCAGTTCTTC. It is translated as CASSLGFRGSGYNEQFF.

The rearrangement joins TRBV6-6 to TRBJ2-7; tentative D call: TRBD2 (6 bases). The CDR3 has 11 residues. V dropped 10 bases and J dropped 3 bases, with 10 bases sitting between them. CDR1 and CDR2 from the germline V gene are MNHNY and SVGAGI (reference sequence). This chain's CDR3 is CATKDYYEQYF. The CDR3 region has the DNA TGTGCCACCAAGGACTACTACGAGCAGTACTTC.

The chain links TRBV18 to TRBJ2-7; D not resolved. Trimming shortened V by 5 bases and J by 2 bases, and 13 bases separated the two germline ends. CDR3 length: 14 amino acids. Germline CDR1 and CDR2: KGHSH and LQKENI. For the CDR3, the DNA is TGTGCCAGCTCAGCGACCCAGACTCCCTACGAGCAGTACTTC. Translating it yields CASSATQTPYEQYF. The whole variable domain, remainder taken from reference TRBV18 and TRBJ2-7, is NAGVMQNPRHLVRRRGQEARLRCSPMKGHSHVYWYRQLPEEGLKFMVYLQKENIIDESGMPKERFSAEFPKEGPSILRIQQVVRGDSAAYFCASSATQTPYEQYFGPGTRLTVT.

This chain joins TRBV18 and TRBJ1-1, with D perhaps matching TRBD1 (5 bases). Germline V lookup: CDR1 KGHSH, CDR2 LQKENI. Trimming pared 6 bases from V and 3 bases from J, leaving 11 bases between. The CDR3 is 13 amino acids. In DNA, the CDR3 is TGTGCCAGCTCCGAGGGAGGGGACACTGAAGCTTTCTTT. Translating gives CASSEGGDTEAFF.

This clone is a singleton in its sample. The chain couples TRBV10-3 to TRBJ1-6; 7 positions agree with TRBD1. Trimming at V came to 6 bases and at J to 8 bases, leaving 7 bases not matched to a gene. Germline V gene lookup returns CDR1 ENHRY and CDR2 SYGVKD. The CDR3 consists of 14 residues. Here the CDR3 reads CAIRTGARDSPLHF. The CDR3, as DNA: TGTGCCATCAGAACAGGGGCAAGGGATTCACCCCTCCACTTT.

The genes are TRBV6-6 and TRBJ2-2, with D possibly TRBD1 on 5 matching bases. CDR3 length: 12 residues. Trimming removed 6 bases from V and 7 bases from J, with 9 bases in between. CDR1 is MNHNY, CDR2 SVGAGI, per germline (reference sequence). CDR3 in amino acids: CASSLDSGELFF. CDR3 DNA: TGTGCCAGCAGCCTCGACAGCGGGGAGCTGTTTTTT.

This chain links TRBV4-1 with TRBJ1-4, with D unresolved. Trimming stripped 3 bases from V and 5 bases from J, with 16 bases between. This CDR3 contains 16 residues. The germline V gene encodes CDR1 MGHRA and CDR2 YSYEKL. CDR3 coding DNA: TGCGCCAGCAGCCAGGCGCGGAGGGTCAGGAATGAAAAACTGTTTTTT. This translates into CASSQARRVRNEKLFF.

CDR3: CASKGTGGEKLFF. CDR3 nucleotide sequence: TGTGCCAGTAAAGGGACGGGGGGAGAAAAACTGTTTTTT. The rearrangement joins TRBV2 to TRBJ1-4; D is perhaps TRBD1 (5 bases). The CDR3 is 13 amino acids. CDR1 is SNHLY, CDR2 FYNNEI, per germline. Deletions cut 9 bases from V and 8 bases from J, with 16 bases between. The variable domain in full, with the rest retrieved from reference TRBV2 and TRBJ1-4, is EPEVTQTPSHQVTQMGQEVILRCVPISNHLYFYWYRQILGQKVEFLVSFYNNEISEKSEIFDDQFSVERPDGSNFTLKIRSTKLEDSAMYFCASKGTGGEKLFFGSGTQLSVL.

This chain links TRBV11-3 with TRBJ2-3, with D tentatively TRBD2 (6 bases). From germline, CDR1 is SGHNT and CDR2 YENEEA. The CDR3 is made up of 17 amino acids. V lost 1 base and J 2 bases, leaving 16 bases between the germline ends. CDR3 coding DNA: TGTGCCAGCAGCTTAGCCGCGGGACGGGATTTCACAGATACGCAGTATTTT. It codes for CASSLAAGRDFTDTQYF.

The chain couples TRBV24-1 to TRBJ2-3; D perhaps matches TRBD2 (6 bases). The germline V and J ends were trimmed by 5 bases and 1 base, with 15 bases remaining between them. The CDR3 runs to 16 residues. Germline-derived CDR1 and CDR2 are KGHDR and SFDVKD. CDR3 sequence: CATSAHRGTGTDTQYF. CDR3 nucleotide sequence: TGTGCCACCAGTGCCCATCGGGGGACCGGCACAGATACGCAGTATTTT.

CDR3 protein: CASTIFLGAEQFF. In nucleotides, the CDR3 is TGTGCCAGCACCATTTTCTTGGGGGCAGAGCAGTTCTTC. The gene calls are TRBV5-8 and TRBJ2-1; TRBD1 is a possible D gene (6 bases). Germline V gene lookup returns CDR1 SGHTS and CDR2 YDEGEE. CDR3 length: 13 amino acids. Between the trimmed V and J ends, which lost 6 bases and 10 bases, there was a span of 17 bases.

The rearrangement uses TRBV6-2 or TRBV6-3 and TRBJ2-1; 9 positions agree with TRBD2. Germline V gives CDR1 MNHEY, CDR2 SVGEGT. The CDR3 has 17 amino acids. J was trimmed by 0 bases and V by 5 bases; bases with no gene match: 8. CDR3 sequence reads: CASSMNPGLASYNEQFF. In nucleotides, the CDR3 is TGTGCCAGCAGTATGAACCCGGGACTAGCCTCCTACAATGAGCAGTTCTTC.